The 30 T cell receptor beta chains reported below all come from one sample, sequenced in a study of blood T cell repertoires in COVID-19. Using immunoSEQ multiplex PCR, the repertoire was profiled, and TCRdb retains in-frame clones only, with some absent. The table lists 200,000 to 300,000 clones, 75% to 85% of them singletons, with approximately 9.1% in the top ten. The sample comprised PBMCs or T cells enriched from blood (not recorded which). These TCRs come from a woman aged 45 to 65 with acute COVID-19.

V usage is TRBV12-3 or TRBV12-4 and J usage is TRBJ2-7; 12 bases are a match to TRBD2. The CDR3 has 13 amino acids. V lost 3 bases and J lost 9; bases outside the gene matches: 3. Here the CDR3 reads CASSFGLAGSQYF. CDR3 DNA sequence: TGTGCCAGCAGTTTCGGACTAGCGGGATCGCAGTACTTC.

The CDR3 nucleotides are TGTGCCTGGAGTCCCCCCCGAGGGTGGAACACTGAAGCTTTCTTT. Amino acid sequence: CAWSPPRGWNTEAFF. This rearrangement joins TRBV30 to TRBJ1-1, with unresolved D. Germline CDR1 and CDR2: GTSNPN and SVGIG (reference sequence). The CDR3 totals 15 residues. The V gene lost 2 bases and the J gene lost 1 base, with 14 bases spanning the gap.

This clone has only a few counts. The chain carries TRBV4-3 and TRBJ1-1; 9 nucleotides align to TRBD1. With 3 bases clipped from V and 1 base from J, the junction kept 0 bases outside the gene matches. CDR3 length: 14 residues. Germline V gene data show CDR1 as LGHNA and CDR2 as YSLEER. The CDR3 bases are TGCGCCAGCAGCCAGGACAGGGGGAACACTGAAGCTTTCTTT. Translation gives CASSQDRGNTEAFF.

This chain links TRBV3-1 (or the pseudogene TRBV3-2) with TRBJ1-4, with D perhaps TRBD1 (6 bases). Germline V gene lookup returns CDR1 LGHDT and CDR2 YNNKEL (reference sequence). Trimming removed 0 bases at V and 4 bases at J, with 9 bases between. The CDR3 consists of 15 residues. For the CDR3, the DNA is TGTGCCAGCAGCCAAGAGACAGGCTATAATGAAAAACTGTTTTTT. As protein: CASSQETGYNEKLFF.

V gene TRBV27 combines with J gene TRBJ2-1; 9 bases line up with TRBD1. This CDR3 is built from 14 residues. V lost 6 bases and J lost 6; bases outside the gene matches: 6. Germline CDR1 reads MNHEY; CDR2 reads SMNVEV (reference sequence). CDR3 coding DNA: TGTGCCAGCAGATTCGACAGGGGGTCCAATGAGCAGTTCTTC. It codes for CASRFDRGSNEQFF.

The V and J genes are TRBV7-6 and TRBJ2-6, with 8 bases matching TRBD1. Germline V gives CDR1 SGHVS, CDR2 FNYEAQ. The CDR3 has 18 amino acids. Trimming cost V 4 bases and J 0 bases; bases outside gene matches: 8. The CDR3 here is CASSSGQGRISGANVLTF. The CDR3 DNA sequence: TGTGCCAGCAGCTCCGGACAGGGAAGGATCTCTGGGGCCAACGTCCTGACTTTC.

V gene TRBV5-6 combines with J gene TRBJ1-5; possibly TRBD1 for D (6 bases). The CDR3 length is 13 residues. V dropped 3 bases and J dropped 4 bases, with 8 bases sitting between them. The V gene's germline CDR1 is SGHDT and CDR2 YYEEEE. The CDR3 reads CASSWGRNQPQHF. CDR3 DNA sequence: TGTGCCAGCAGCTGGGGGCGAAATCAGCCCCAGCATTTT.

Only one count was recorded for this clone. This sequence joins TRBV12-3 or TRBV12-4 and TRBJ1-2, with 9 bases aligning to TRBD1. The CDR3 spans 13 residues. V shed 6 bases and J 8 bases; nucleotides not matched to a gene: 7. The CDR3 DNA follows: TGTGCCAGCAGCCGGGACAGGGCTAGGGGCTACACCTTC. It is translated as CASSRDRARGYTF.

There are a few counts of this clone. The rearrangement joins TRBV19 to TRBJ1-2; 8 bases line up with TRBD1. The CDR3 has 15 amino acids. Per germline, CDR1 LNHDA and CDR2 SQIVND (reference sequence). V shed 6 bases, J shed 0 bases, and the junction held 6 bases outside the gene matches. The DNA of the CDR3 is TGTGCCAGTAGGACAGGGGCCCTAGCTAACTATGGCTACACCTTC. Its translation: CASRTGALANYGYTF.

This clone was observed a handful of times. This rearrangement joins TRBV30 to TRBJ1-2; D remains ambiguous. Trimming cost V 5 bases and J 2 bases, with 12 bases left between them. There are 13 residues in the CDR3. Germline loops: CDR1 GTSNPN, CDR2 SVGIG (reference sequence). The CDR3 sequence: CAWGTGGNYGYTF. The CDR3 region has the DNA TGTGCCTGGGGAACCGGAGGGAACTATGGCTACACCTTC.

The chain combines TRBV9 with TRBJ2-1; TRBD2 aligns across 10 bases. The CDR3 contains 17 residues. Germline V lookup: CDR1 SGDLS, CDR2 YYNGEE. The V segment lost 2 bases and the J segment 8 bases; nucleotides outside the gene matches: 13. This CDR3 reads CASSVALSSGGLDEQFF. CDR3 nucleotide sequence: TGTGCCAGCAGCGTTGCCCTCTCTAGCGGGGGTTTGGATGAGCAGTTCTTC. Complete variable domain (other parts from reference TRBV9 and TRBJ2-1): DSGVTQTPKHLITATGQRVTLRCSPRSGDLSVYWYQQSLDQGLQFLIQYYNGEERAKGNILERFSAQQFPDLHSELNLSSLELGDSALYFCASSVALSSGGLDEQFFGPGTRLTVL.

The chain links TRBV4-3 to TRBJ2-1, with 8 bases identical to TRBD2. V lost 0 bases to trimming and J lost 3 bases; unmatched junction nucleotides: 1. The CDR3 is 15 residues long. The V gene's germline CDR1 is LGHNA and CDR2 YSLEER. The DNA for the CDR3 is TGCGCCAGCAGCCAAGAGGCGGGGGGCTACAATGAGCAGTTCTTC. Translating gives CASSQEAGGYNEQFF.

The genes are TRBV19 and TRBJ1-1, with a possible D match to TRBD1 (5 bases). Germline V lookup: CDR1 LNHDA, CDR2 SQIVND (reference sequence). V was clipped by 5 bases and J by 4 bases, with 17 bases between them. The CDR3 has 15 amino acids. For the CDR3, the DNA is TGTGCCAGTAGTGTTCCACAGGCTTCAATCACTGAAGCTTTCTTT. Its translation: CASSVPQASITEAFF.

The genes are TRBV2 and TRBJ2-1; 9 positions match TRBD1. J was trimmed by 3 bases and V by 7 bases; bases with no gene match: 7. Germline values: CDR1 SNHLY, CDR2 FYNNEI. This CDR3 is built from 15 residues. The CDR3 DNA sequence: TGTGCCAGCACCAGGGACAGGGCGGACTACAATGAGCAGTTCTTC. Translating it yields CASTRDRADYNEQFF.

V is TRBV25-1 and J is TRBJ2-7, with D possibly TRBD2 on 6 matching bases. The V and J ends lost 1 base and 2 bases respectively, with 12 bases between them. The CDR3 is 15 amino acids. Germline loops: CDR1 MGHDK, CDR2 SYGVNS. The CDR3 loop is CASSESGDTPYEQYF. DNA for the CDR3: TGTGCCAGCAGTGAATCGGGGGATACCCCCTACGAGCAGTACTTC.

The genes are TRBV18 and TRBJ2-1; TRBD2 matches 11 bases. This CDR3 is 15 amino acids long. Trimming removed 6 bases from V and 4 bases from J; junction bases left unmatched: 5. CDR1 and CDR2 from the germline V gene are KGHSH and LQKENI. The CDR3 region is CASSPLAGGYNEQFF. CDR3 nucleotides: TGTGCCAGCTCGCCTCTAGCGGGGGGATACAATGAGCAGTTCTTC.

This clone showed up just a few times. The chain links TRBV5-1 to TRBJ2-1, with D perhaps TRBD2 (5 bases). Trimming left V 3 bases short and J 8 bases short, with 12 bases between. The germline CDR1 and CDR2 sequences are SGHRS and YFSETQ. The CDR3 covers 13 residues. CDR3 in amino acids: CASSSIGLYEQFF. The CDR3, as DNA: TGCGCCAGCAGCTCGATCGGACTGTATGAGCAGTTCTTC.

This clone was picked up one time. This chain uses TRBV5-1 with TRBJ2-7; 8 nucleotides match TRBD1. CDR1 and CDR2 (germline): SGHRS, YFSETQ. J was trimmed by 4 bases and V by 7 bases; bases with no gene match: 13. There are 15 residues in the CDR3. This CDR3 is CASRIGQGSIYEQYF. The CDR3 DNA reads as TGCGCCAGCCGCATCGGACAGGGATCTATTTACGAGCAGTACTTC.

The chain joins TRBV4-3 to TRBJ2-7; the match to TRBD1 covers 7 bases. Trimming cost V 2 bases and J 3 bases; bases outside gene matches: 4. Germline V gene data show CDR1 as LGHNA and CDR2 as YSLEER. The CDR3 is made up of 14 amino acids. The CDR3 is CASSQSGQNYEQYF. For the CDR3, the DNA is TGCGCCAGCAGCCAATCGGGACAGAACTACGAGCAGTACTTC.

At least ten counts were recorded for this clone. The chain carries TRBV9 and TRBJ1-2, with TRBD1 identical over 7 bases. Germline V gene sequence: CDR1 SGDLS, CDR2 YYNGEE. J lost 4 bases, V lost 4 bases, and 4 bases had no gene match. The CDR3 spans 13 residues. CDR3 bases: TGTGCCAGCAGCCCCTGGGACAGCTATGGCTACACCTTC. Translated, it gives CASSPWDSYGYTF. Based on the CDR3 plus reference TRBV9 and TRBJ1-2, the full variable domain is DSGVTQTPKHLITATGQRVTLRCSPRSGDLSVYWYQQSLDQGLQFLIQYYNGEERAKGNILERFSAQQFPDLHSELNLSSLELGDSALYFCASSPWDSYGYTFGSGTRLTVV.

This chain connects TRBV5-1 to TRBJ2-1, with 10 bases lining up with TRBD2. The CDR3 sequence is 16 residues long. Trimming took 2 bases from V and 6 from J; bases not matched to a gene: 8. Germline CDR1 reads SGHRS; CDR2 reads YFSETQ. This chain's CDR3 is CASSFSAGGQVNEQFF. Here the CDR3 DNA reads TGCGCCAGCAGCTTTTCAGCGGGGGGGCAGGTCAATGAGCAGTTCTTC.

This chain uses TRBV19 with TRBJ1-2, with 7 bases aligning to TRBD1. Losses at the gene ends were 4 bases for V and 5 bases for J; bases not matched to a gene: 10. This CDR3 has 15 amino acids. CDR1 is LNHDA and CDR2 is SQIVND in the germline V gene (reference sequence). The CDR3 nucleotides are TGTGCCAGTAGTACAACAGGGGCAACAAGGTATGGCTACACCTTC. It encodes CASSTTGATRYGYTF.

This clone was seen only once. The chain employs TRBV6-4 and TRBJ1-1; TRBD1 matches at 8 bases. Losses at the gene ends were 6 bases for V and 1 base for J; bases not matched to a gene: 4. CDR3 length: 14 amino acids. CDR1 and CDR2 from the germline V gene are MRHNA and SNTAGT. The DNA for the CDR3 is TGTGCCAGCAGGACAGGGGTAGGGAACACTGAAGCTTTCTTT. Amino acid sequence: CASRTGVGNTEAFF.

The J gene is TRBJ1-6, the V gene TRBV30; D unresolved. The CDR3 covers 18 residues. Germline assignment: CDR1 GTSNPN and CDR2 SVGIG (reference sequence). V lost 0 bases and J lost 1, with 16 bases in between. DNA of the CDR3: TGTGCCTGGAGTGTAACAAGGTCGGGTAATTCCTATAATTCACCCCTCCACTTT. It specifies CAWSVTRSGNSYNSPLHF. Full variable domain (outside the CDR3, taken from reference TRBV30 and TRBJ1-6): SQTIHQWPATLVQPVGSPLSLECTVEGTSNPNLYWYRQAAGRGLQLLFYSVGIGQISSEVPQNLSASRPQDRQFILSSKKLLLSDSGFYLCAWSVTRSGNSYNSPLHFGNGTRLTVT.

This chain links TRBV25-1 with TRBJ1-2, with TRBD1 as a possible D gene (5 bases). Germline V gene sequence: CDR1 MGHDK, CDR2 SYGVNS. V lost 0 bases to trimming and J lost 4 bases, with 15 bases between them. The CDR3 sequence is 16 residues long. CDR3 in amino acids: CASSEYRRGEGYGYTF. The DNA for the CDR3 is TGTGCCAGCAGTGAATATAGGAGGGGTGAGGGCTATGGCTACACCTTC.

The rearrangement links TRBV4-3 to TRBJ1-5; 7 positions agree with TRBD1. Germline CDR1 and CDR2: LGHNA and YSLEER. V shed 3 bases, J shed 0 bases, and the junction held 14 bases outside the gene matches. The CDR3 contains 19 residues. In nucleotides, the CDR3 is TGCGCCAGCAGCCACCTGGGCAGGGGGGCTCCTGATAGCAATCAGCCCCAGCATTTT. Its protein is CASSHLGRGAPDSNQPQHF.

J is TRBJ1-1 and V is TRBV5-1; 9 positions agree with TRBD1. CDR1 SGHRS and CDR2 YFSETQ come from the germline V gene. CDR3 size: 14 residues. Trimming took 5 bases from V and 4 from J; bases not matched to a gene: 6. The CDR3 nucleotides read TGCGCCAGCAGTACACAGGGGGCAGGCACTGAAGCTTTCTTT. Translated, it gives CASSTQGAGTEAFF.

The rearrangement links TRBV29-1 to TRBJ1-4; 10 bases match TRBD1. The V gene end was trimmed by 8 bases and the J gene end by 1 base; junction bases not matched to a gene: 13. This CDR3 spans 17 amino acids. Germline assignment: CDR1 SQVTM and CDR2 ANQGSEA. The CDR3 loop is CSLATGGQEVTNEKLFF. The CDR3 coding sequence is TGCAGCCTGGCGACAGGGGGCCAGGAAGTAACTAATGAAAAACTGTTTTTT. Full variable domain (missing parts from reference TRBV29-1 and TRBJ1-4): SAVISQKPSRDICQRGTSLTIQCQVDSQVTMMFWYRQQPGQSLTLIATANQGSEATYESGFVIDKFPISRPNLTFSTLTVSNMSPEDSSIYLCSLATGGQEVTNEKLFFGSGTQLSVL.

This chain uses TRBV27 with TRBJ1-2; D perhaps matches TRBD1 (5 bases). V shed 6 bases and J shed 6 bases, with 14 bases lying between them. CDR3 length: 13 amino acids. Germline values: CDR1 MNHEY, CDR2 SMNVEV (reference sequence). This CDR3 reads CASSHRGRHGYTF. CDR3 DNA sequence: TGTGCCAGCAGCCATCGGGGGAGGCATGGCTACACCTTC.

This chain joins TRBV28 and TRBJ1-5, with 8 nucleotides matching TRBD1. J gave up 9 bases and V 6 bases, and 10 bases lay outside the gene matches. The CDR3 length is 14 residues. Looked up from germline, CDR1 is MDHEN and CDR2 is SYDVKM. Here the CDR3 reads CASRLQGGQRPQHF. In nucleotides, the CDR3 is TGTGCCAGCAGACTACAGGGGGGGCAACGGCCCCAGCATTTT.